This T cell receptor beta chain was identified in a study of identical twins. Study outcomes and limitations: Memory repertoires lacked the insertion deficit that abundant cord blood beta clonotypes showed. The study found excess low generation probability among twin-shared out-of-frame alpha sequences. Cross-sectional statistics underpinned the conclusions; the same donors were not followed.

From the 5' RACE reads, TCRdb called clonotypes with MiXCR, one entry per CDR3 protein. The top ten clones hold about 0.47% of a sample with just under 550,000 distinct CDR3 sequences, approximately 16% of them seen once. Trimming shortened V by 4 bases and J by 2 bases, and 11 bases separated the two germline ends. Germline CDR1 LNHDA, CDR2 SQIVND (reference sequence). The CDR3 is made up of 14 amino acids. On this clonotype: Its antigen is unidentified.

This sample was shared with a second study, whose subject was yellow fever vaccine responses in identical twins.

The genes are TRBV19 and TRBJ1-2; D perhaps matches TRBD1 (5 bases). Sequencing was done on a sample of CD4+ T cells sorted from blood. The TCR was taken from a woman aged 18-29 years in good health. The CDR3 region has the DNA TGTGCCAGTAGTACGGACAAGACAAACTATGGCTACACCTTC. Its protein is CASSTDKTNYGYTF.